This is a list of T cell receptor beta chains from one sample in a study of blood T cell repertoires in COVID-19. TCRdb's copy holds only in-frame clones and misses some; the assay was immunoSEQ multiplex PCR. Here the sample spans 360,000 or so clones, more than 85% being singletons. Sequences were obtained from PBMCs or T cells enriched from blood (not recorded which). The receptors derive from a woman aged 30 to 39 who had recovered from COVID-19. The CDR3 runs from the conserved cysteine through the conserved F or W. Fields, in order: V gene, D gene, J gene, clone size, CDR3 DNA, CDR3 protein. D genes are given only for firm matches. Size is omitted from some rows. Given values are once, few, many or a class for expanded clones.

TRBV7-9	TRBD2	TRBJ2-1	NA	TGTGCCAGCAGCCCCTGGGGGGGTAGCGGGGGGAATGAGCAGTTCTTC	CASSPWGGSGGNEQFF
TRBV2	TRBD2	TRBJ2-7	NA	TGTGCCAGCAGTGTATTTACTAGCGGGAGTTACGAGCAGTACTTC	CASSVFTSGSYEQYF
TRBV6-4	NA	TRBJ2-1	NA	TGTGCCAGCAGTGATGGCGGAGGAACCAACAATGAGCAGTTCTTC	CASSDGGGTNNEQFF
TRBV5-1	NA	TRBJ2-2	once	TGCGCCAGCAGCTTGGCAGTCGGGTTAACCGGGGAGCTGTTTTTT	CASSLAVGLTGELFF
TRBV10-3	NA	TRBJ1-4	NA	TGTGCCATCGGAGGTGCTGGTGAAAAACTGTTTTTT	CAIGGAGEKLFF
TRBV18	NA	TRBJ2-3	NA	TGTGCCAGCTCACCACTCACTAGCACAGATACGCAGTATTTT	CASSPLTSTDTQYF
TRBV9	TRBD1	TRBJ1-4	once	TGTGCCAGCAGCGTCGGACAGGGATCAACTAATGAAAAACTGTTTTTT	CASSVGQGSTNEKLFF
TRBV5-1	TRBD2	TRBJ2-3	NA	TGCGCCAGCAGCCGTAGCGGGGGGGCCGGCACAGATACGCAGTATTTT	CASSRSGGAGTDTQYF
TRBV10-3	NA	TRBJ1-2	NA	TGTGCCATCAGTGAGGCGGGCACGCGTGGCTACACCTTC	CAISEAGTRGYTF
TRBV28	TRBD2	TRBJ2-7	NA	TGTGCCAGCAATACCGGGACTAGCTACGAGCAGTACTTC	CASNTGTSYEQYF
TRBV2	NA	TRBJ2-2	NA	TGTGCCAGCAGTGATATAAACACCGGGGAGCTGTTTTTT	CASSDINTGELFF
TRBV7-8	NA	TRBJ2-1	NA	TGTGCCAGCAGCTTAGAAGGGGGGGGAGGCCACTACAATGAGCAGTTCTTC	CASSLEGGGGHYNEQFF
TRBV5-4	TRBD1	TRBJ2-2	NA	TGTGCCAGCAGCCCTCCGGGACAGGGTACCGGGGAGCTGTTTTTT	CASSPPGQGTGELFF
TRBV7-8	NA	TRBJ1-1	NA	TGTGCCAGCAGCCCCGAGGGGGGAGGGGGTACGGCTGAAGCTTTCTTT	CASSPEGGGGTAEAFF
TRBV7-2	TRBD1	TRBJ2-7	NA	TGTGCCAGCAGCGATAAAATACAGGGGGCCCACGAGCAGTACTTC	CASSDKIQGAHEQYF
TRBV7-2	NA	TRBJ1-1	NA	TGTGCCAGCAGCTTAGTAGCGGGGACTGAAGCTTTCTTT	CASSLVAGTEAFF
TRBV4-1	TRBD1	TRBJ2-7	NA	TGCGCCAGCAGCCTACGGACAGGGGGAGCCTACGAGCAGTACTTC	CASSLRTGGAYEQYF
TRBV2	TRBD1	TRBJ2-1	NA	TGTGCCAGCAGGGACGGACAGGGAAACTACAATGAGCAGTTCTTC	CASRDGQGNYNEQFF
TRBV3-1/TRBV3-2	NA	TRBJ2-7	few	TGTGCCAGCAGCCAAGATCTTGGGCAATCCAGCTCCTACGAGCAGTACTTC	CASSQDLGQSSSYEQYF
TRBV5-1	NA	TRBJ1-2	NA	TGCGCCAGCAGCTTGGCCAATACCGAGTATGGCTACACCTTC	CASSLANTEYGYTF
TRBV5-4	TRBD2	TRBJ2-1	NA	TGTGCCAGCAGCTTTAGACTAGCGGGCTACAATGAGCAGTTCTTC	CASSFRLAGYNEQFF
TRBV27	NA	TRBJ2-7	NA	TGTGCCAGCAGTTCGACACCATACGAGCAGTACTTC	CASSSTPYEQYF
TRBV2	NA	TRBJ1-1	few	TGTGCCAGCAGTAACACAGGGTTCACTGAAGCTTTCTTT	CASSNTGFTEAFF
TRBV27	TRBD1	TRBJ1-2	NA	TGTGCCAGCAGTTTATACTCAGGGGGCATCTATGGCTACACCTTC	CASSLYSGGIYGYTF
TRBV15	TRBD2	TRBJ2-1	NA	TGTGCCACCAGCAGAGTAGCGGGAGGGCCCGTGGAGGGAGAGCAGTTCTTC	CATSRVAGGPVEGEQFF
TRBV21-1	NA	TRBJ1-6	NA	TGTGCCAGCAGCTACCTAAGGGGCGGCAACTCACCCCTCCACTTT	CASSYLRGGNSPLHF
TRBV7-9	NA	TRBJ2-1	NA	TGTGCCAGCAGCCCGGTAACGCAGGTCCGCTCGAATGAGCAGTTCTTC	CASSPVTQVRSNEQFF
TRBV4-1	TRBD2	TRBJ2-2	NA	TGCGCCAGCAGCCAAGGATTAGCGGGGGGGTTGGCCGGGGAGCTGTTTTTT	CASSQGLAGGLAGELFF
TRBV7-2	TRBD1	TRBJ1-2	NA	TGTGCCAGCAGCTTAGCTCCCCAGGGGGCGAACTATGGCTACACCTTC	CASSLAPQGANYGYTF
TRBV9	NA	TRBJ1-2	NA	TGTGCCAGCAGCGTAGGCGGACTGCTTAACTATGGCTACACCTTC	CASSVGGLLNYGYTF
TRBV15	TRBD2	TRBJ2-1	NA	TGTGCCACCAGCAGAGATCCGAAGCGGGACGAGCAGTTCTTC	CATSRDPKRDEQFF
TRBV28	NA	TRBJ2-3	NA	TGTGCCAGCAGTTCGGACTGGGCCCCAGATACGCAGTATTTT	CASSSDWAPDTQYF
TRBV4-1	NA	TRBJ1-2	NA	TGCGCCAGCAGCCAAGGGTTTGGGCGCTCAGCGGGTGGCTACACCTTC	CASSQGFGRSAGGYTF
TRBV5-4	NA	TRBJ1-1	NA	TGTGCCAGCAGCTTGGGACAGGAAAACACTGAAGCTTTCTTT	CASSLGQENTEAFF
TRBV5-1	NA	TRBJ2-5	NA	TGCGCCAGCAGCTTGCAGGGACAAACCCAAGAGACCCAGTACTTC	CASSLQGQTQETQYF
TRBV9	TRBD2	TRBJ2-2	NA	TGTGCCAGCAGCGGAACACTAGCGGGGGGGCCCGGGGAGCTGTTTTTT	CASSGTLAGGPGELFF
TRBV6-4	TRBD1	TRBJ2-3	NA	TGTGCCAGCCCCCGACAGGGAACAGATACGCAGTATTTT	CASPRQGTDTQYF
TRBV9	NA	TRBJ2-2	NA	TGTGCCAGCAGCGCGGACATCGCCGGGGAGCTGTTTTTT	CASSADIAGELFF
TRBV7-3	NA	TRBJ1-1	NA	TGTGCCAGCAGCTTAACGCGGGGGGCGAACACTGAAGCTTTCTTT	CASSLTRGANTEAFF
TRBV7-9	TRBD2	TRBJ2-5	NA	TGTGCCAGCAGCTTACTAGCGGCACAAGAGACCCAGTACTTC	CASSLLAAQETQYF